This TCR beta chain was found in a study of T cell repertoires in cytomegalovirus infection (dated by TCRdb to the late 2010s). Turning to the overall study: The HLA type of each donor mattered for the analysis, because public TCR beta signatures pointed to carriage of CMV infection along with the matching HLA type. The investigation overall reported the following: In the ex vivo response, HLA-C-restricted CMV-specific TCR beta clonotypes were dominant, and in two of eight donors the single most frequent clonotype came from this HLA-C-restricted group. Cumulative frequency of public TCR beta family members discriminated carriers of CMV infection plus the relevant HLA type in this cohort and an independent approximately 340-donor cohort.

Sequencing took place on an Illumina HiSeq 1500. The public reads were reanalyzed by TCRdb: fastp trimming at Q25, MiXCR alignment, in-frame beta chains only. Identical CDR3 proteins give one entry, which carries the most common genes and DNA. This sample holds fewer than 550,000 distinct CDR3 sequences; roughly 12% were observed only once. Of the sample, about 10% is held by the ten largest clones. Turning to this clonotype: Its binding antigen is unknown. The sample holds no much larger clone one base away, and base qualities are not on file.

The clonotype comes from a human donor in good health (CMV status not recorded). Some clones in this sample may be carry-over from other donors' samples. Sequenced: PBMCs.

The DNA sequence reads TGTGCCAGCAAAGTTAGCGGGGCCTACACAGATACGCAGTATTTT. Its product reads: CASKVSGAYTDTQYF. Recombination joined TRBV19 with TRBJ2-3, and TRBD2 aligns with 8 junction nucleotides. The CDR3 numbers 15 residues from cysteine through phenylalanine. Of all the DNA, just the CDR3 is kept, 45 bases in frame from base 1. Reading the germline V gene (reference sequence) gives CDR1 LNHDA and CDR2 SQIVND. V trim: 9 bases; J trim: 2 bases; unmatched bases: 10. With all but the CDR3 taken from the reference TRBV19 and TRBJ2-3 genes, the full variable domain is: DGGITQSPKYLFRKEGQNVTLSCEQNLNHDAMYWYRQDPGQGLRLIYYSQIVNDFQKGDIAEGYSVSREKKESFPLTVTSAQKNPTAFYLCASKVSGAYTDTQYFGPGTRLTVL.